These 8 T cell receptor beta chains came from one sample sequenced in a study of blood T cell repertoires in COVID-19. The table came from immunoSEQ multiplex PCR; TCRdb's copy has only in-frame clones and leaves some out. This sample yields some 350,000 clones, of which about nine tenths are seen a single time; 6% to 8.5% belongs to the top ten. The sequencing input was peripheral blood. Receptors originate from an older woman with COVID-19, enrolled during active disease.

The chain combines TRBV27 with TRBJ2-2; tentative D call: TRBD1 (7 bases). Trimming took off 6 bases at V and 2 bases at J, with 10 bases between the two ends. Germline assignment: CDR1 MNHEY and CDR2 SMNVEV (reference sequence). The CDR3 runs 14 residues. CDR3 protein: CASRRDSNTGELFF. The CDR3 DNA reads TGTGCCAGCAGGCGGGACAGTAACACCGGGGAGCTGTTTTTT.

The chain is built from TRBV6-5 and TRBJ1-6, with a weak D call TRBD1 (6 bases). The V and J ends lost 8 bases and 8 bases respectively, with 16 bases between them. Germline values: CDR1 MNHEY, CDR2 SVGAGI. This CDR3 comprises 14 residues. CDR3 bases: TGTGCCAGCCGGACCTCCAACAGGGATTCACCCCTCCACTTT. Protein: CASRTSNRDSPLHF.

The gene calls are TRBV28 and TRBJ2-7, with 9 bases lining up with TRBD2. Trimming removed 8 bases from V and 5 bases from J; junction bases left unmatched: 16. CDR1 MDHEN and CDR2 SYDVKM come from the germline V gene. There are 16 residues in the CDR3. DNA for the CDR3: TGTGCCAGCCTGCCCCTAATCGGCGGGGGGGCCGACGAGCAGTACTTC. This gives the protein CASLPLIGGGADEQYF.

Comments on this clone: A read error may account for a junction end that differs from germline. This chain connects TRBV9 to TRBJ1-3; D is unresolved. The CDR3 has 14 amino acids. In germline, CDR1 is SGDLS, CDR2 YYNGEE. The CDR3 protein is CASNVGLSGNTIYF. The CDR3 bases are TGTGCCAGCAACGTAGGACTCTCTGGAAACACCATATATTTT.

The table lists this clone with a count of one. The chain is built from TRBV19 and TRBJ2-7; 7 positions agree with TRBD1. The V gene end was trimmed by 8 bases and the J gene end by 2 bases; junction bases not matched to a gene: 6. This CDR3 region has 13 residues. Per the germline V gene, CDR1 is LNHDA and CDR2 is SQIVND (reference sequence). The DNA for the CDR3 is TGTGCCAGTGCCCAAGGGACAGCCTACGAGCAGTACTTC. It codes for CASAQGTAYEQYF.

The genes are TRBV5-6 and TRBJ1-2; the D is unclear. The CDR3 has 13 amino acids. Deletions cut 2 bases from V and 3 bases from J, with 8 bases between. The germline V gene has CDR1 SGHDT and CDR2 YYEEEE. The CDR3 loop is CASSFEQHYGYTF. DNA of the CDR3: TGTGCCAGCAGCTTCGAACAACACTATGGCTACACCTTC.

V usage is TRBV6-5 and J usage is TRBJ1-1; 9 bases are a match to TRBD1. After removal of 7 bases from V and 8 bases from J, the junction contained 5 bases not matched to a gene. Germline V gene sequence: CDR1 MNHEY, CDR2 SVGAGI. The CDR3 consists of 12 residues. As DNA, the CDR3 is TGTGCCAGCACCGACAGGGGGGGGGAAGCTTTCTTT. It codes for CASTDRGGEAFF.

The chain uses TRBV7-9 and TRBJ1-5; TRBD1 matches at 7 bases. This CDR3 has 14 amino acids. Trimming took 4 bases from V and 4 from J; bases not matched to a gene: 4. Germline lookup yields CDR1 SEHNR and CDR2 FQNEAQ (reference sequence). The chain's CDR3 is CASSSRGENQPQHF. CDR3 coding DNA: TGTGCCAGCAGCTCCAGGGGGGAGAATCAGCCCCAGCATTTT.